This T cell receptor (beta chain) was found in a study of glioma-infiltrating T cells. Note on this clonotype: The antigen remains undetermined. One end of the junction is discordant with germline, which a read error may explain.

The iRepertoire nested amplicon-rescue multiplex PCR amplified TCR alpha and beta CDR3s from RNA. TCRdb re-derived calls from the multiplex PCR reads in MiXCR, one entry per CDR3 protein. The table has 150,000 to 200,000 distinct CDR3 sequences, over 40% seen once. The CDR3 is 13 residues long. The germline V gene has CDR1 SGHVS and CDR2 FQNEAQ. Study-level findings and limits: Above-expected tissue-blood divergence occurred in all gliomas, most in low-grade ones. Only very few CDR3 sequences appeared in both tissue and blood.

Sequencing was performed on glioma tissue, nonneoplastic brain tissue, or PBMCs (not recorded which). This TCR came from a human donor with low-grade glioma or glioblastoma, undergoing nonglioma brain surgery, or in good health (not recorded which). The chain recombines TRBV7-8 with TRBJ2-7; D gene unclear. Written as DNA, the CDR3 is TGTGCCAGCAGCTTAAGGGTAGCCGACGAGCATTACTTC. Protein product: CASSLRVADEHYF.